This TCR beta chain was retrieved from a study of T cells in Graves' hyperthyroidism and ophthalmopathy. This clonotype was detected only a few times. Authors of the study amplified TCR beta CDR3 regions from RNA transcripts. HTBI primers drove first-round RT-PCR of the TCR CDR3. TCRdb re-called the multiplex PCR reads with MiXCR, one entry per CDR3 protein. The table lists some 270,000 distinct CDR3 sequences, less than 15% of them singletons. There are 17 residues in the CDR3. Losses at the gene ends were 1 base for V and 4 bases for J; bases not matched to a gene: 11. This rearrangement joins TRBV6-7 to TRBJ2-3; 7 bases agree with TRBD2. TRBV6-7 is an ORF, with its function uncertain. The sample consisted of blood. This clonotype was obtained from a woman aged 30 to 39 with Graves' hyperthyroidism that later progressed to Graves' ophthalmopathy. The CDR3 coding sequence is TGTGCCAGCAGTTACTTTGAAGCGGGAAACGGGGCAGATACGCAGTATTTT. Protein product: CASSYFEAGNGADTQYF.